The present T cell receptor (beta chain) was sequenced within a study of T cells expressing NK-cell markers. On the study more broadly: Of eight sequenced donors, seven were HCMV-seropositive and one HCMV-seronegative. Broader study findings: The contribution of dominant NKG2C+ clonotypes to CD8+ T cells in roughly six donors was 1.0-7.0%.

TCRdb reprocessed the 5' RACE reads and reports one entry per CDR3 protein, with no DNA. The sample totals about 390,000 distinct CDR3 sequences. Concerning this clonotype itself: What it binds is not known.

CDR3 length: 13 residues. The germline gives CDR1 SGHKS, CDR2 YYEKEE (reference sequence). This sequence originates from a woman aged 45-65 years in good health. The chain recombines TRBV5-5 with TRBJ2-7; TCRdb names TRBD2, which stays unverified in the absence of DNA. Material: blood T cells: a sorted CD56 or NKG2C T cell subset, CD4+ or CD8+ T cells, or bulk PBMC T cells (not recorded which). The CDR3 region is CASSLAPPREQYF. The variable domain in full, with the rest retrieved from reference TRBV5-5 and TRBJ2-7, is DAGVTQSPTHLIKTRGQQVTLRCSPISGHKSVSWYQQVLGQGPQFIFQYYEKEERGRGNFPDRFSARQFPNYSSELNVNALLLGDSALYLCASSLAPPREQYFGPGTRLTVT.